This T cell receptor beta chain emerged from a study of blood T cell repertoires in COVID-19. Study at large: PBMCs, B-cell-depleted T cells, or T cells provided the cDNA or gDNA that made up the material.

The CDR3 has 14 amino acids. Germline V lookup: CDR1 LNHDA, CDR2 SQIVND (reference sequence). V lost 1 base and J lost 5; bases outside the gene matches: 4. Repertoires were generated with immunoSEQ multiplex PCR, while TCRdb's copy carries only in-frame clones and drops some. The sample lists fewer than 250,000 clones, 70% to 85% occurring once. V gene TRBV19 combines with J gene TRBJ1-2; 7 bases fit TRBD1. This TCR was recovered from an elderly woman with acute or convalescent COVID-19. The sample taken for sequencing was peripheral blood. The CDR3 here is CASSIAGTVYGYTF. CDR3 bases: TGTGCCAGTAGTATAGCCGGGACAGTTTATGGCTACACCTTC.